The entry that follows covers one T cell receptor beta chain sequence. Its specificity is unknown. Germline CDR1 reads SGDLS; CDR2 reads YYNGEE. V was clipped by 0 bases and J by 5 bases; unmatched bases: 11. The length of the CDR3 is 16 residues. The record originates from a study of cytomegalovirus exposure and HLA in healthy donors. Study in general: Most genotyped donors, 81% of 398, had Caucasian-associated genetic ancestry. Findings of the study overall: Earlier analysis yielded a pattern in which most TCR beta V segments were productive about 87% or about 30% of the time. Overall, around 160 TCR beta chains were annotated as cytomegalovirus-associated.

With 60 Vbeta and 13 Jbeta primers, the PCR was carried out. Measured with immunoSEQ multiplex PCR; TCRdb has only the in-frame clones, and not every one. The repertoire holds about 150,000 clones, with 76% as singletons. This TCR derives from a male donor in good health and CMV-seronegative. Sequencing was performed on PBMCs. The chain carries TRBV9 and TRBJ2-7; 7 bases align to TRBD2. As DNA, the CDR3 is TGTGCCAGCAGCGTAGATGTGGGAGGGACCAACGACGAGCAGTACTTC. This translates into CASSVDVGGTNDEQYF.